The sequence of this TCR beta chain was determined in a study of blood T cells in healthy people across ages (dated by TCRdb to about 2015). The study in broad terms: In model experiments, roughly one uniquely barcoded TCR beta cDNA molecule per two T cells was captured by template switching. Age-related changes in TCR beta repertoire diversity were measured in the study by deep sequencing normalized with unique cDNA molecular identifiers. The study analyzed two additional independent replicas of 1 million unique cDNA reads from the same blood draw for two donors, one aged 18 to 29 and one aged 80 or older. To avoid experimental bias, donors of different ages were spread randomly across the sequencing lanes. Donors were grouped into four age groups: young (average about 15 years), middle-aged (39), aged (about 59) and long-lived (about 90).

Receptor amplification or capture employed 5' RACE. Sequenced using an Illumina HiSeq 2500. A second PCR of about 6 to 11 cycles was performed with a sample-barcoded 5' primer and a J-beta primer mix. Each TCR beta cDNA molecule received a unique molecular identifier from a template-switch 5' adaptor carrying 12 random nucleotides. Each sample yielded at least 3 million CDR3-containing paired-end reads. All of the RNA was converted into first-strand cDNA using the Mint cDNA synthesis kit, with a TRBC-specific oligonucleotide serving as the primer. Following uracil-DNA glycosylase treatment, all cDNA underwent a first 18-cycle PCR with the universal primers M1SS and BC2_uni_R. As for the authors' bioinformatics: Normalization of each sample was performed by random selection of 1 million high-quality reads, each carrying a distinct molecular identifier. Reads sharing molecular identifiers were discarded rather than binned into consensus sequences. MiTCR, set to a Q25 quality threshold and the strictest error-elimination algorithm, was used for CDR3 identification, clonotype clustering and error correction. A nonparametric unseen species model using Euler transformation provided a lower-bound estimate of total TCR beta diversity. The public sequencing data were trimmed at Q25 with fastp and processed into clonotypes with MiXCR by TCRdb, which kept only in-frame beta chains. Rows with one shared CDR3 protein collapse into an entry with the most common genes and DNA. In this record, the V and J calls reflect TCRdb's handling and not the investigators' own analysis. The sample profile shows over 550,000 distinct CDR3 sequences; approximately 30% of them were found once. More than 15% of the sample rests with the top ten.

Donors were roughly 40 systemically healthy Caucasian individuals from Russia aged roughly 6 to 100 years. About 9.8 milliliters of peripheral blood were drawn from each donor into EDTA-treated Vacutainer tubes. PBMCs were isolated by Ficoll-Paque density-gradient centrifugation, with at least 6 million obtained per sample. Total RNA was extracted from PBMCs with Trizol reagent, with at least 5.5 micrograms obtained per sample. Naive CD45RAhigh/CD27high T cell percentages were measured by flow cytometry on a PBMC aliquot from every donor. The CDR3 has 14 amino acids, counting the end cysteine and phenylalanine. Here the CDR3 DNA is all that survives: 42 bases in frame from base 1. V is pruned by 6 bases and J by 3 bases, leaving 6 bases of the junction without a gene match. The CDR1 and CDR2 encoded by the germline V gene are ENHRY and SYGVKD. Results the study describes overall, beyond this receptor: The CMV infection status of donors was not known, potentially confounding age-related changes in expanded clonotypes. Compared with the aged group, more naive CD4+ T cells, fewer expanded clones and increased TCR diversity were shown by the long-lived group, suggesting age selection. Total diversity estimates from one million sequenced T cells were considered lower bounds and underestimates. The percentage of naive T cells measured by flow cytometry correlated strongly with observed TCR beta diversity. As age increased, observed TCR beta diversity per million T cells dropped in a roughly linear way, and a significant reduction was already evident by age 40. Bulk unsorted PBMC profiling prevented conclusive comparison of naive and antigen-experienced compartments.

This clonotype was recorded at least ten times. This clone's antigen is unknown. No much larger clonotype is one base removed from it; base qualities were not supplied. The sequencing input was blood. The receptor chain draws on TRBV10-3 and TRBJ2-7; 9 central bases correspond to TRBD1. This TCR was recovered from a woman at least 80 years old in good health. The sequenced DNA is TGTGCCATCAGGGACGGGACAGGGATCTACGAGCAGTACTTC. This yields the protein CAIRDGTGIYEQYF.